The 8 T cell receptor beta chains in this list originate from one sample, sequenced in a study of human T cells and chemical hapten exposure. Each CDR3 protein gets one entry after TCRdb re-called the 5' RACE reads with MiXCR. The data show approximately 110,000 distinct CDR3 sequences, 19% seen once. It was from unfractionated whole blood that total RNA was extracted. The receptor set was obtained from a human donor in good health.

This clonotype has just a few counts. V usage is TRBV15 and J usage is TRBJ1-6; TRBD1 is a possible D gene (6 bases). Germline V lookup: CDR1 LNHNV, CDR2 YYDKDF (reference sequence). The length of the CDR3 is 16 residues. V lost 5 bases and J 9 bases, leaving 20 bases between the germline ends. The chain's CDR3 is CATSGAIMAGASPLHF. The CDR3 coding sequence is TGTGCCACCAGCGGAGCGATTATGGCAGGGGCTTCACCCCTCCACTTT. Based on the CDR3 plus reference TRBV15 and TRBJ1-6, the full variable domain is DAMVIQNPRYQVTQFGKPVTLSCSQTLNHNVMYWYQQKSSQAPKLLFHYYDKDFNNEADTPDNFQSRRPNTSFCFLDIRSPGLGDTAMYLCATSGAIMAGASPLHFGNGTRLTVT.

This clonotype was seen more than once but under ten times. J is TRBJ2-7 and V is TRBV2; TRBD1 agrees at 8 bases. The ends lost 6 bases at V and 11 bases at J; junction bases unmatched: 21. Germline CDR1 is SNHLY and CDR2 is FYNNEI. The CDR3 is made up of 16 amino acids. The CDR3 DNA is TGTGCCAGCAGCGGAAAAGGGAGTTGGACAGGGAAGGGAGAGTACTTC. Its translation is CASSGKGSWTGKGEYF. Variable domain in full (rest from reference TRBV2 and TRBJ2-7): EPEVTQTPSHQVTQMGQEVILRCVPISNHLYFYWYRQILGQKVEFLVSFYNNEISEKSEIFDDQFSVERPDGSNFTLKIRSTKLEDSAMYFCASSGKGSWTGKGEYFGPGTRLTVT.

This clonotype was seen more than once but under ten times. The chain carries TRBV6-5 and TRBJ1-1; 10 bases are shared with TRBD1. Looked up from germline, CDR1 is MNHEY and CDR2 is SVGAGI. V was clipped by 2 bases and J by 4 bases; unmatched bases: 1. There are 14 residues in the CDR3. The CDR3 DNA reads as TGTGCCAGCAGTTACGACAGGGGGCTCACTGAAGCTTTCTTT. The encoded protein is CASSYDRGLTEAFF.

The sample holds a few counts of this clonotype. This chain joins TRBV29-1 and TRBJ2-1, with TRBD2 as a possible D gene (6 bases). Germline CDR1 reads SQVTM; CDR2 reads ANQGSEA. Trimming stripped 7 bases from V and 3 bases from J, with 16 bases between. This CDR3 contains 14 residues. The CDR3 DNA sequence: TGCAGCGGGAGGGTGGGACTCCGCTACAATGAGCAGTTCTTC. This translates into CSGRVGLRYNEQFF.

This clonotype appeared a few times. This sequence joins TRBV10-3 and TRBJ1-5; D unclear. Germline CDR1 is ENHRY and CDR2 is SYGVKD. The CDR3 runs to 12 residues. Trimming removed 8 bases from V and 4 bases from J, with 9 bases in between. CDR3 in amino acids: CAIGEFNQPQHF. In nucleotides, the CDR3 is TGTGCCATCGGAGAATTTAATCAGCCCCAGCATTTT.

The CDR3 region is CAGRLTVNTEAFF. In DNA form, the CDR3 reads TGTGCCGGGAGGTTGACAGTGAACACTGAAGCTTTCTTT. This chain connects TRBV11-2 to TRBJ1-1; D might be TRBD1 (5 bases). V was shortened by 11 bases and J by 0 bases, with 13 bases between the two germline ends. The CDR3 runs 13 residues. Germline V CDR1 and CDR2: SGHAT, FQNNGV.

The CDR3 bases are TGTGCCAGCAGTTTAGTGGACGGCAATCAGCCCCAGCATTTT. Encoded protein: CASSLVDGNQPQHF. The J gene is TRBJ1-5, the V gene TRBV27; no clear D gene. The CDR3 runs to 14 residues. The ends were cut back, 2 bases at V and 2 bases at J, with 7 bases in the middle. Germline assignment: CDR1 MNHEY and CDR2 SMNVEV (reference sequence).

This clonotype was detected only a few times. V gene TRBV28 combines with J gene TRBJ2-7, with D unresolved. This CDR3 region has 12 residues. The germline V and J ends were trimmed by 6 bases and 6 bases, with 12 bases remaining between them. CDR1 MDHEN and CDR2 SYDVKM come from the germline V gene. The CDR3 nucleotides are TGTGCCAGCAGCCTTTCTGCTCTCGAGCAGTACTTC. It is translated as CASSLSALEQYF.